These 10 T cell receptor beta chains originate from one sample sequenced in a study of a mutant IDH1 vaccine in newly diagnosed glioma. These receptors are not linked to any known antigen. Sequenced by immunoSEQ multiplex PCR; TCRdb stores in-frame clones only, minus some. The data show fewer than 35,000 clones, 80% to 85% seen once. Specified time point: week 47, end of study. Vaccine doses each comprised 300 ug of mutant IDH1 20-mer peptide, with topical imiquimod. Sequencing was performed on PBMCs, taken from a glioma patient whose treatment included an IDH1 peptide vaccine. These receptors all stem from a man aged 30-40 years with glioma.

The chain couples TRBV9 to TRBJ1-2; 8 nucleotides agree with TRBD1. This CDR3 is built from 13 residues. V was clipped by 2 bases and J by 6 bases; unmatched bases: 3. Germline values: CDR1 SGDLS, CDR2 YYNGEE. CDR3: CASSVGQGDGYTF. As DNA, the CDR3 is TGTGCCAGCAGCGTCGGACAGGGTGATGGCTACACCTTC.

This clone was counted a single time. The chain couples TRBV27 to TRBJ1-1; 7 positions match TRBD1. This CDR3 comprises 12 residues. Germline assignment: CDR1 MNHEY and CDR2 SMNVEV (reference sequence). V shed 4 bases and J 8 bases; nucleotides not matched to a gene: 4. CDR3 sequence (DNA): TGTGCCAGCAGTTCCCTGACAGGGGAAGCTTTCTTT. As protein: CASSSLTGEAFF.

This chain uses TRBV5-5 with TRBJ1-1; the D is unclear. V was shortened by 6 bases and J by 4 bases, with 16 bases between the two germline ends. The germline CDR1 and CDR2 sequences are SGHKS and YYEKEE (reference sequence). The CDR3 loop spans 14 amino acids. In DNA, the CDR3 is TGTGCCAGCACTCTTTGGTGGGAGGTCACTGAAGCTTTCTTT. Its protein is CASTLWWEVTEAFF.

The rearrangement joins TRBV6-5 to TRBJ2-3; 7 bases align to TRBD2. The ends lost 0 bases at V and 9 bases at J; junction bases unmatched: 6. The CDR3 totals 14 residues. Germline CDR1 is MNHEY and CDR2 is SVGAGI. The CDR3 reads CASSYSKLRGTQYF. For the CDR3, the DNA is TGTGCCAGCAGTTACTCGAAGTTGCGGGGGACGCAGTATTTT.

In this sample, this clone turned up a few times. The V and J genes are TRBV2 and TRBJ1-5, with D uncertain. The germline V and J ends were trimmed by 6 bases and 1 base, with 13 bases remaining between them. Germline V lookup: CDR1 SNHLY, CDR2 FYNNEI. The length of the CDR3 is 15 residues. The CDR3 DNA follows: TGTGCCAGCAGCGTTGGACGCTCGAGCAATCAGCCCCAGCATTTT. Protein: CASSVGRSSNQPQHF. Together with reference TRBV2 and TRBJ1-5, the CDR3 gives the full variable domain: EPEVTQTPSHQVTQMGQEVILRCVPISNHLYFYWYRQILGQKVEFLVSFYNNEISEKSEIFDDQFSVERPDGSNFTLKIRSTKLEDSAMYFCASSVGRSSNQPQHFGDGTRLSIL.

This chain connects TRBV30 to TRBJ2-5, with 9 bases identical to TRBD1. The end of the DNA is better explained by TRBJ2-7, so the J call may be wrong. CDR3 length: 14 residues. Per the germline V gene, CDR1 is GTSNPN and CDR2 is SVGIG (reference sequence). The CDR3 sequence is CAWSVQTGGYEQYF. Here the CDR3 DNA reads TGTGCCTGGAGTGTACAGACAGGGGGCTACGAGCAGTACTTC.

V is TRBV7-2 and J is TRBJ2-4; the D is unclear. The CDR3 sequence is 13 residues long. Germline values: CDR1 SGHTA, CDR2 FQGNSA. V shed 7 bases and J shed 1 base, with 8 bases lying between them. The CDR3: CASTPDAKNIQYF. CDR3 in DNA: TGTGCCAGCACCCCGGATGCCAAAAACATTCAGTACTTC.

The count of this clone is one. The V and J genes are TRBV19 and TRBJ2-7, with 12 bases aligning to TRBD2. Unmatched junction bases numbered 14, after V lost 6 bases and J lost 2 bases. Looked up from germline, CDR1 is LNHDA and CDR2 is SQIVND (reference sequence). The CDR3 has 18 amino acids. CDR3 bases: TGTGCCAGTAGCCTAACCTGGTCGACTAGCGGGGGAACCTACGAGCAGTACTTC. This gives the protein CASSLTWSTSGGTYEQYF.

This chain uses TRBV27 with TRBJ2-7, with TRBD1 matching 11 bases. The V and J ends lost 6 bases and 5 bases, in that order; junction bases with no gene match: 12. This CDR3 comprises 16 residues. CDR1 is MNHEY and CDR2 is SMNVEV in the germline V gene (reference sequence). The CDR3 DNA sequence: TGTGCCAGCAGCCGAACTCCGGGACAGGGGGTGAACGAGCAGTACTTC. This translates into CASSRTPGQGVNEQYF.

The chain carries TRBV7-6 and TRBJ2-6; 10 bases line up with TRBD2. The CDR3 runs 19 residues. Germline CDR1 reads SGHVS; CDR2 reads FNYEAQ. Trimming took 5 bases from V and 2 from J; bases not matched to a gene: 12. The CDR3 sequence: CASSLRASGGRTGANVLTF. CDR3 bases: TGTGCCAGCAGCCTTAGGGCTAGCGGGGGCCGCACTGGGGCCAACGTCCTGACTTTC.